Listed below are T cell receptor beta chains from one sample, sequenced in a study of shared clonotypes between healthy human individuals. Libraries were prepared by immunoSEQ multiplex PCR; TCRdb keeps only in-frame clonotypes and omits some of them. The table records 950,000 to 1,300,000 clones, approximately 68% of them present only once. Sequenced: memory CD4+ T cells sorted from blood. The receptors here all came from a man younger than 30 in good health. The CDR3 runs from the conserved cysteine through the conserved F or W. Each record gives: D gene, J gene, clone size, V gene, CDR3 protein, CDR3 DNA. D genes are given only for firm matches. Rows give clone size only sometimes, using once, few, many, or a class for an expanded clone.

D gene: -
J gene: TRBJ1-5
clone size: few
V gene: TRBV6-1
CDR3 protein: CASRINSNQPQHF
CDR3 DNA: TGTGCCAGCAGGATTAATAGCAATCAGCCCCAGCATTTT

D gene: -
J gene: TRBJ2-1
clone size: -
V gene: TRBV6-1
CDR3 protein: CASRVGSYNEQFF
CDR3 DNA: TGTGCCAGCAGAGTTGGGTCCTACAATGAGCAGTTCTTC

D gene: -
J gene: TRBJ2-5
clone size: -
V gene: TRBV6-1
CDR3 protein: CASSGNAIPGETQYF
CDR3 DNA: TGTGCCAGCAGTGGCAACGCAATCCCAGGGGAGACCCAGTACTTC

D gene: -
J gene: TRBJ2-1
clone size: -
V gene: TRBV6-6
CDR3 protein: CASSSGTADNEQFF
CDR3 DNA: TGTGCCAGCAGTTCCGGGACTGCTGACAATGAGCAGTTCTTC

D gene: TRBD1
J gene: TRBJ2-7
clone size: -
V gene: TRBV19
CDR3 protein: CASSSGQGAKEQYF
CDR3 DNA: TGTGCCAGTAGTAGCGGACAGGGGGCGAAAGAGCAGTACTTC

D gene: TRBD1
J gene: TRBJ2-2
clone size: -
V gene: TRBV27
CDR3 protein: CASKTGVNTGELFF
CDR3 DNA: TGTGCCAGCAAGACAGGGGTGAACACCGGGGAGCTGTTTTTT

D gene: -
J gene: TRBJ1-5
clone size: -
V gene: TRBV7-6
CDR3 protein: CASSFAGGTEPQHF
CDR3 DNA: TGTGCCAGCAGCTTCGCCGGGGGGACGGAGCCCCAGCATTTT

D gene: -
J gene: TRBJ2-3
clone size: -
V gene: TRBV5-4
CDR3 protein: CASSLEAVSYTDTQYF
CDR3 DNA: TGTGCCAGCAGCTTGGAAGCGGTGAGCTACACAGATACGCAGTATTTT

D gene: TRBD1
J gene: TRBJ2-7
clone size: -
V gene: TRBV19
CDR3 protein: CASSTGDSGQKYF
CDR3 DNA: TGTGCCAGTAGTACCGGGGACAGCGGTCAAAAGTACTTC

D gene: -
J gene: TRBJ1-5
clone size: once
V gene: TRBV2
CDR3 protein: CASSRDVNSNQPQHF
CDR3 DNA: TGTGCCAGCAGCCGGGACGTGAATAGCAATCAGCCCCAGCATTTT

D gene: -
J gene: TRBJ2-5
clone size: -
V gene: TRBV15
CDR3 protein: CATNPNRVETQYF
CDR3 DNA: TGTGCCACCAACCCTAACAGGGTGGAGACCCAGTACTTC

D gene: -
J gene: TRBJ1-2
clone size: -
V gene: TRBV7-9
CDR3 protein: CASSYGYGYTF
CDR3 DNA: TGTGCCAGCAGCTACGGGTATGGCTACACCTTC

D gene: -
J gene: TRBJ2-7
clone size: -
V gene: TRBV4-3
CDR3 protein: CASSQEPALSSYEQYF
CDR3 DNA: TGCGCCAGCAGCCAAGAACCGGCTCTCAGCTCCTACGAGCAGTACTTC

D gene: -
J gene: TRBJ2-5
clone size: -
V gene: TRBV19
CDR3 protein: CASTHGKSGPQETQYF
CDR3 DNA: TGTGCCAGTACCCACGGAAAGAGCGGACCTCAGGAGACCCAGTACTTC

D gene: -
J gene: TRBJ2-1
clone size: once
V gene: TRBV7-9
CDR3 protein: CASSLGADLSYNEQFF
CDR3 DNA: TGTGCCAGCAGCTTAGGAGCGGATCTCTCCTACAATGAGCAGTTCTTC

D gene: TRBD2
J gene: TRBJ2-5
clone size: -
V gene: TRBV11-2
CDR3 protein: CASSSLTAGAQETQYF
CDR3 DNA: TGTGCCAGCAGCTCACTAACAGCGGGGGCTCAAGAGACCCAGTACTTC

D gene: TRBD2
J gene: TRBJ2-1
clone size: -
V gene: TRBV11-2
CDR3 protein: CASSKGLAGDHEQFF
CDR3 DNA: TGTGCCAGCAGCAAGGGACTAGCGGGAGACCATGAGCAGTTCTTC

D gene: -
J gene: TRBJ1-2
clone size: once
V gene: TRBV7-2
CDR3 protein: CASSLGFALGGYTF
CDR3 DNA: TGTGCCAGCAGCTTAGGGTTCGCCCTGGGTGGCTACACCTTC

D gene: -
J gene: TRBJ2-5
clone size: few
V gene: TRBV30
CDR3 protein: CAWGAGETQYF
CDR3 DNA: TGTGCCTGGGGAGCTGGGGAGACCCAGTACTTC

D gene: -
J gene: TRBJ1-6
clone size: -
V gene: TRBV5-8
CDR3 protein: CASSFAGRVDNSPLHF
CDR3 DNA: TGTGCCAGCAGCTTCGCCGGGAGGGTGGATAATTCACCCCTCCACTTT

D gene: -
J gene: TRBJ1-1
clone size: once
V gene: TRBV6-6
CDR3 protein: CASSFGLATEAFF
CDR3 DNA: TGTGCCAGCAGTTTCGGACTGGCCACTGAAGCTTTCTTT

D gene: -
J gene: TRBJ2-7
clone size: -
V gene: TRBV30
CDR3 protein: CAWSLSGFSEQYF
CDR3 DNA: TGTGCCTGGAGCCTAAGCGGGTTCAGCGAGCAGTACTTC

D gene: -
J gene: TRBJ2-7
clone size: -
V gene: TRBV21-1
CDR3 protein: CASSTRPGTRDF
CDR3 DNA: TGTGCCAGCAGCACCCGCCCCGGGACCCGGGACTTC

D gene: -
J gene: TRBJ2-7
clone size: -
V gene: TRBV6-6
CDR3 protein: CASSFGVSYEQYF
CDR3 DNA: TGTGCCAGCAGTTTTGGTGTCTCCTACGAGCAGTACTTC

D gene: TRBD1
J gene: TRBJ2-2
clone size: -
V gene: TRBV6-6
CDR3 protein: CASSIGGAGTGELFF
CDR3 DNA: TGTGCCAGCAGTATAGGGGGCGCGGGCACCGGGGAGCTGTTTTTT

D gene: TRBD1
J gene: TRBJ1-4
clone size: -
V gene: TRBV28
CDR3 protein: CASFTGGEKLFF
CDR3 DNA: TGTGCCAGCTTTACAGGGGGCGAAAAACTGTTTTTT

D gene: -
J gene: TRBJ1-2
clone size: -
V gene: TRBV25-1
CDR3 protein: CASSEYSSYTF
CDR3 DNA: TGTGCCAGCAGTGAATATAGTAGCTACACCTTC

D gene: TRBD1
J gene: TRBJ1-5
clone size: few
V gene: TRBV6-1
CDR3 protein: CASSREGTGAQPQHF
CDR3 DNA: TGTGCCAGCAGTCGTGAAGGGACAGGGGCCCAGCCCCAGCATTTT

D gene: -
J gene: TRBJ2-5
clone size: -
V gene: TRBV12-5
CDR3 protein: CASGLVQGGVETQYF
CDR3 DNA: TGTGCTAGTGGTTTGGTTCAGGGGGGGGTGGAGACCCAGTACTTC

D gene: -
J gene: TRBJ1-5
clone size: -
V gene: TRBV10-3
CDR3 protein: CATSAGNQPQHF
CDR3 DNA: TGTGCCACCTCTGCTGGGAATCAGCCCCAGCATTTT

D gene: TRBD2
J gene: TRBJ2-7
clone size: -
V gene: TRBV6-1
CDR3 protein: CASSEGGRGQYF
CDR3 DNA: TGTGCCAGCAGTGAAGGAGGGAGGGGGCAGTACTTC

D gene: TRBD1
J gene: TRBJ1-3
clone size: -
V gene: TRBV28
CDR3 protein: CASRSDRGGNTIYF
CDR3 DNA: TGTGCCAGCAGGTCCGACAGGGGTGGAAACACCATATATTTT

D gene: TRBD2
J gene: TRBJ2-7
clone size: -
V gene: TRBV7-2
CDR3 protein: CASSLWTSGGAHEQYF
CDR3 DNA: TGTGCCAGCAGCTTATGGACTAGCGGGGGGGCCCACGAGCAGTACTTC

D gene: -
J gene: TRBJ1-4
clone size: many
V gene: TRBV6-7
CDR3 protein: CASSTELRQNDEKLFF
CDR3 DNA: TGTGCCAGCAGCACCGAACTCCGACAGAACGATGAAAAACTGTTTTTT

D gene: -
J gene: TRBJ1-1
clone size: once
V gene: TRBV29-1
CDR3 protein: CSVTLQGRNTEAFF
CDR3 DNA: TGCAGCGTGACCCTACAGGGTAGAAACACTGAAGCTTTCTTT

D gene: -
J gene: TRBJ2-1
clone size: -
V gene: TRBV5-1
CDR3 protein: CASSLDNYNEQFF
CDR3 DNA: TGCGCCAGCAGCTTGGACAACTACAATGAGCAGTTCTTC

D gene: -
J gene: TRBJ1-1
clone size: -
V gene: TRBV11-1
CDR3 protein: CASNLRWGTEAFF
CDR3 DNA: TGTGCCAGCAATCTTCGGTGGGGCACTGAAGCTTTCTTT

D gene: -
J gene: TRBJ2-7
clone size: -
V gene: TRBV28
CDR3 protein: CASSFYGPAGNEQYF
CDR3 DNA: TGTGCCAGCAGTTTCTACGGCCCGGCCGGCAACGAGCAGTACTTC

D gene: -
J gene: TRBJ2-5
clone size: once
V gene: TRBV30
CDR3 protein: CAWREPRGAQYF
CDR3 DNA: TGTGCCTGGAGAGAACCAAGGGGGGCCCAGTACTTC

D gene: -
J gene: TRBJ2-1
clone size: once
V gene: TRBV7-2
CDR3 protein: CASSLNGLGLQNEQFF
CDR3 DNA: TGTGCCAGCAGCTTAAATGGGCTAGGCTTACAGAATGAGCAGTTCTTC

D gene: -
J gene: TRBJ2-2
clone size: -
V gene: TRBV28
CDR3 protein: CASSSTYTGELFF
CDR3 DNA: TGTGCCAGCAGTTCCACATACACCGGGGAGCTGTTTTTT

D gene: -
J gene: TRBJ2-7
clone size: -
V gene: TRBV15
CDR3 protein: CATSRDLSSYEQYF
CDR3 DNA: TGTGCCACCAGCAGAGATCTCAGCTCCTACGAGCAGTACTTC

D gene: TRBD1
J gene: TRBJ2-5
clone size: -
V gene: TRBV10-1
CDR3 protein: CAPPRTGDPKWETQYF
CDR3 DNA: TGCGCCCCCCCGCGGACAGGGGACCCCAAGTGGGAGACCCAGTACTTC

D gene: -
J gene: TRBJ2-1
clone size: once
V gene: TRBV7-9
CDR3 protein: CASSPDGGYNEQFF
CDR3 DNA: TGTGCCAGCAGCCCTGATGGGGGGTACAATGAGCAGTTCTTC

D gene: -
J gene: TRBJ2-5
clone size: -
V gene: TRBV7-9
CDR3 protein: CASSLARQGQETQYF
CDR3 DNA: TGTGCCAGCAGCTTAGCCCGGCAGGGCCAAGAGACCCAGTACTTC

D gene: TRBD2
J gene: TRBJ2-1
clone size: -
V gene: TRBV10-3
CDR3 protein: CAISEKAGGSYNEQFF
CDR3 DNA: TGTGCCATCAGTGAGAAGGCGGGAGGCTCCTACAATGAGCAGTTCTTC

D gene: TRBD1
J gene: TRBJ1-2
clone size: -
V gene: TRBV9
CDR3 protein: CASSAWDRENYGYTF
CDR3 DNA: TGTGCCAGCAGCGCTTGGGACAGGGAGAACTATGGCTACACCTTC

D gene: -
J gene: TRBJ1-1
clone size: -
V gene: TRBV28
CDR3 protein: CASSRAGTNTEAFF
CDR3 DNA: TGTGCCAGCAGTAGAGCGGGGACAAACACTGAAGCTTTCTTT

D gene: -
J gene: TRBJ2-7
clone size: -
V gene: TRBV10-3
CDR3 protein: CATGGGYEQYF
CDR3 DNA: TGTGCCACCGGAGGCGGCTACGAGCAGTACTTC

D gene: -
J gene: TRBJ1-1
clone size: -
V gene: TRBV10-3
CDR3 protein: CASSPSRGWKAFF
CDR3 DNA: TGTGCCAGCAGTCCCTCTAGGGGCTGGAAAGCTTTCTTT

D gene: TRBD1
J gene: TRBJ2-5
clone size: -
V gene: TRBV5-4
CDR3 protein: CASSLITGGLETQYF
CDR3 DNA: TGTGCCAGCAGCTTGATTACAGGGGGTTTGGAGACCCAGTACTTC

D gene: -
J gene: TRBJ1-2
clone size: -
V gene: TRBV7-2
CDR3 protein: CASSLADLYGYTF
CDR3 DNA: TGTGCCAGCAGCTTAGCAGATCTCTATGGCTACACCTTC

D gene: TRBD1
J gene: TRBJ2-7
clone size: -
V gene: TRBV5-1
CDR3 protein: CASSLLTGYNEQYF
CDR3 DNA: TGCGCCAGCAGCTTGTTGACAGGGTATAACGAGCAGTACTTC

D gene: TRBD2
J gene: TRBJ2-1
clone size: -
V gene: TRBV15
CDR3 protein: CATSTLSGRKDEQFF
CDR3 DNA: TGTGCCACCAGCACTTTAAGCGGGAGGAAGGATGAGCAGTTCTTC

D gene: TRBD1
J gene: TRBJ1-5
clone size: -
V gene: TRBV19
CDR3 protein: CASSIVRTGGQPQHF
CDR3 DNA: TGTGCCAGTAGTATAGTCCGGACAGGGGGTCAGCCCCAGCATTTT

D gene: TRBD1
J gene: TRBJ1-6
clone size: -
V gene: TRBV6-4
CDR3 protein: CASSESQGINSPLHF
CDR3 DNA: TGTGCCAGCAGTGAATCACAGGGGATTAATTCACCCCTCCACTTT

D gene: -
J gene: TRBJ1-6
clone size: -
V gene: TRBV4-3
CDR3 protein: CASSQEVEGLSYNSPLHF
CDR3 DNA: TGCGCCAGCAGCCAAGAAGTAGAAGGGCTCTCCTATAATTCACCCCTCCACTTT